This record covers a single T cell receptor (beta chain). What it binds is not known. This sample was included in a study of cytomegalovirus exposure and HLA in healthy donors. Notes on the study in general: Researchers had no immune exposure information except CMV serostatus available. Productive status was seen about 90% or about 30% of the time for most TCR beta V segments in an earlier analysis. The study flagged 150 to 200 TCR beta chains as cytomegalovirus-associated.

CDR3 length: 14 residues. V lost 6 bases and J 8 bases, leaving 19 bases between the germline ends. Germline V gene lookup returns CDR1 MNHEY and CDR2 SVGAGI. In the PCR, 60 Vbeta and 13 Jbeta primers were used. TCRdb keeps only in-frame clones here, not all; method: immunoSEQ multiplex PCR. Its clone listing holds some 64,000 clones. The clonotype originates from a woman aged 25 to 39 in good health and CMV-seronegative. Material: PBMCs. The rearrangement uses TRBV6-5 and TRBJ1-2; the D gene is possibly TRBD1 (6 bases). CDR3 sequence (DNA): TGTGCCAGCAGCCCAGAACAGGGAGTGGGGGGCTACACCTTC. Its translation: CASSPEQGVGGYTF.